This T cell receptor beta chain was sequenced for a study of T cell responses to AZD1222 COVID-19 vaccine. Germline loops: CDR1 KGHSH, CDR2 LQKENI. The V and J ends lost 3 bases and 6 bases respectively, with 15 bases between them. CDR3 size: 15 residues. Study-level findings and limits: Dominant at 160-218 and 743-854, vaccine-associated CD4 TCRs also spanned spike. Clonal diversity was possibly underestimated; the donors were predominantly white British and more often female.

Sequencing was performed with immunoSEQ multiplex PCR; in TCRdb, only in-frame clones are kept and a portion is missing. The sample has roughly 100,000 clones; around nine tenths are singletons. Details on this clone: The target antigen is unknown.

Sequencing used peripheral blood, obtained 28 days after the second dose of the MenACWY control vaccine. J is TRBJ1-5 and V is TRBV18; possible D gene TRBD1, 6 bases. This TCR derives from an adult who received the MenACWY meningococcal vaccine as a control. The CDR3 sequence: CASSPGTGFGQPQHF. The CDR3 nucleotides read TGTGCCAGCTCACCTGGAACAGGGTTCGGTCAGCCCCAGCATTTT.